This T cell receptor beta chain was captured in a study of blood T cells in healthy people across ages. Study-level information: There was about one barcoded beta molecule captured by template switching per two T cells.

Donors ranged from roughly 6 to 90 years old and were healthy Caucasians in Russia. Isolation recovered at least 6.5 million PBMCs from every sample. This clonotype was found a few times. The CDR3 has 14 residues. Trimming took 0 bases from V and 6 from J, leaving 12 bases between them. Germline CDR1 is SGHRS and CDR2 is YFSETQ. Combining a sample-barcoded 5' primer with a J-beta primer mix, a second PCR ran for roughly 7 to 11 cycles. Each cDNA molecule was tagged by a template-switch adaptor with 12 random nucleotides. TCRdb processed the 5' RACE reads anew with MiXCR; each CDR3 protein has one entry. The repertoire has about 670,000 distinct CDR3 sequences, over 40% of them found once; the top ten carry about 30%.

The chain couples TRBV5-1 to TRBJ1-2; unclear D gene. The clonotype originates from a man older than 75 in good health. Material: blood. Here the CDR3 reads CASSLGLGMDGYTF. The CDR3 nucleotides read TGCGCCAGCAGCTTGGGTTTGGGGATGGATGGCTACACCTTC.